What follows is one T cell receptor (beta chain) and its context. Its antigen is still unknown. No much larger clonotype is one base removed from it; base qualities were not supplied. The data belong to a study of T cells in Graves' hyperthyroidism and ophthalmopathy (dated 2019 in TCRdb). About the investigation overall: Peripheral blood samples were taken at the time of initial diagnosis, prior to any treatment. To identify TCR V-J signatures that set the groups apart, the researchers used a discovery cohort of approximately 98 patients, made up of some 41 with Graves' ophthalmopathy and 57 with stable Graves' hyperthyroidism. Prospective prediction of ophthalmopathy was tested in an independent validation cohort of under 20 hyperthyroidism patients and 17 patients who later progressed to ophthalmopathy. The 90 to 100 discovery patients were randomly split 7:3 into training and test sets. In addition, the study compared T-cell repertoires in thyroid tissue and in blood from roughly six Graves' hyperthyroidism patients. Following sampling, methimazole starting at 30 mg daily was given to hyperthyroidism patients, and high-dose intravenous methylprednisolone was given to ophthalmopathy patients. The paper reports TCR Vbeta CDR3 sequencing of 130 to 150 peripheral blood samples: approximately 43 ophthalmopathy, about 75 hyperthyroidism and approximately 17 progressor patients. Here is what the overall study found, with its caveats: Sample size was not statistically predetermined, and blinding of investigators to group allocation was not performed. During validation, the model predicted progression to ophthalmopathy a median of roughly six months ahead of onset, with just under 71% sensitivity and 72.22% specificity. In cross-validation, a model built on a 13 V-J signature told ophthalmopathy apart from stable hyperthyroidism with roughly 87% sensitivity and approximately 81% specificity, and in testing the same model reached 80%/75%. Most expanded thyroid clonotypes (frequency above 0.001) were also found in blood, which suggests that blood repertoires may mirror thyroid immune responses.

Moderately to severely active disease, a Clinical Activity Score of at least 3, a NOSPECS grade of at least 4, and a duration under 3 months were present in ophthalmopathy patients. Exclusion was applied to patients with uncontrolled infections, other autoimmune diseases, pregnancy or lactation. Diagnoses were based on clinical symptoms, serum thyroxine and TRAb, thyroid ultrasound and orbital computed tomography. Ficoll-Paque density gradient centrifugation was used to isolate PBMCs from around 10 ml of fresh peripheral blood. Total RNA was extracted with Trizol reagent, and quality was checked on an Agilent 2100 Bioanalyzer. TCR beta CDR3 regions were amplified from RNA transcripts. The first round of RT-PCR for the TCR CDR3 was performed with the HTBI primer set and the Qiagen OneStep RT-PCR kit. A second multiplex PCR round built the libraries, followed by size selection and purification. Libraries were sequenced paired-end with 100 bp reads on an Illumina HiSeq2000. Per the authors' processing: SOAPnuke was used to process the raw data, with reads discarded if the reads contained adapters or uncalled bases, had a mean Phred below 15, or lacked an exact constant-primer or identifier match. COPE v1.2.5 was used to merge high-quality paired reads, and clonotypes were defined as unique nucleotide sequences. MiTCR v1.1 was used to align the clonotypes against IMGT TRBV, TRBD and TRBJ reference segments. The analysis was restricted to V-J combinations with a frequency above 0.0001, which together covered 99% to 99.2% of the repertoires. A TCS score was defined as the ratio between F50 (clonal expansion) and ExV (chaos), using BLOSUM62-based TCRdist between CDR3 peptides within each V-J. Welch's t-statistics and random forest reduced around 520 V-J features to 13, which were used in a naive Bayes classifier (R e1071). The public reads were reprocessed in TCRdb via fastp at Q25 and MiXCR, keeping in-frame beta chains. One record per CDR3 amino acid sequence lists the most common genes and DNA. TCRdb's processing, not the authors' own work, is the source of the V and J calls. The sample includes 450,000 to 650,000 distinct CDR3 sequences, with 17% observed a single time. Of the sample, approximately 15% falls within the top ten clones.

This receptor was identified in a woman under 30 with Graves' ophthalmopathy. Sequencing input: blood.

DNA sequence: TGTGCCAGCAGCCAAGAGGGGGGTAGCGGCTACACCTTC. The resulting protein is CASSQEGGSGYTF. This receptor chain uses TRBV14 and TRBJ1-2, with TRBD1 tentatively as D gene (5 bases match). CDR1 SGHDN and CDR2 FVKESK were looked up in the germline V gene. Taken from cysteine to phenylalanine, the CDR3 has 13 residues. Only the CDR3 portion is preserved as DNA: 39 bases, with reading frame beginning at the first base. The V and J ends are trimmed by 0 bases and 8 bases, leaving 10 bases between them.